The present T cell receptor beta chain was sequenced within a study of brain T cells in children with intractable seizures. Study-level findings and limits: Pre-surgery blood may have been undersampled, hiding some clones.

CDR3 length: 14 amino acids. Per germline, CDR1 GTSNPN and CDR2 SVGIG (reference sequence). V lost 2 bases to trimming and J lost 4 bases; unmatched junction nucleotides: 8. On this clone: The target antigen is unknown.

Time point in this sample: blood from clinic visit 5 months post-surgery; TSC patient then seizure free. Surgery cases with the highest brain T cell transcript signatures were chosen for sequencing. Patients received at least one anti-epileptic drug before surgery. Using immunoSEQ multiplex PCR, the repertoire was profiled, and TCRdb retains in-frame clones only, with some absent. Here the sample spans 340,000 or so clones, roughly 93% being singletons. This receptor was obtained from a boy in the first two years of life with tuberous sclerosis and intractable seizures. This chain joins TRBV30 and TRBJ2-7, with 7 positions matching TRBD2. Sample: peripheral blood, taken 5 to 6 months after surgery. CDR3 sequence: CAWSKNGRQYEQYF. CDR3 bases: TGTGCCTGGAGTAAAAACGGGAGGCAGTACGAGCAGTACTTC.